This T cell receptor (beta chain) was captured by sequencing in a study of OX40 agonist ivuxolimab in advanced cancers. Unmatched junction bases numbered 6, after V lost 1 base and J lost 2 bases. The germline V gene encodes CDR1 LGHNA and CDR2 YSLEER. CDR3 length: 17 amino acids. Blood sampling took place at baseline, cycle 4 day 1, and cycle 7 day 1. Sequencing was performed with immunoSEQ multiplex PCR; in TCRdb, only in-frame clones are kept and a portion is missing. The sample lists about 81,000 clones, around 89% occurring once. The source was CD4+ or CD8+ T cells sorted from blood, collected in a trial of the OX40 agonist ivuxolimab. The chain joins TRBV4-3 to TRBJ2-3; 10 bases match TRBD2. This sequence was found in an adult with an advanced solid tumor such as melanoma, head and neck, liver or kidney cancer. CDR3 DNA: TGCGCCAGCAGCCAAGCTATACTAGCGGGGTCCACAGATACGCAGTATTTT. It is translated as CASSQAILAGSTDTQYF.